This T cell receptor (beta chain) was recorded in a study of post-analysis software for immune sequencing data. Study information: Some patients lacked subtype; others had relapsing-remitting, secondary progressive or progressive-relapsing disease. Findings and caveats of the study: In patients, about five TRBV segments were more frequent than in controls, with TRBV5-6, TRBV5-1 and TRBV20-1 among them. Normalized Chao1 diversity was significantly lower in multiple sclerosis patients than in controls.

This clonotype has at least ten counts. As yet, its antigen is unknown. V was clipped by 0 bases and J by 3 bases; unmatched bases: 1. Germline lookup yields CDR1 DFQATT and CDR2 SNEGSKA (reference sequence). The CDR3 has 13 residues. Unique molecular identifiers had been added to the TCR beta cDNA libraries. The source material, roughly 0.9 to 11 million T cells, gave rise to about 520,000 cDNA molecules. TCRdb re-called the PCR reads through MiXCR, storing one row per CDR3 protein. The sample lists roughly 620,000 distinct CDR3 sequences; around 44% were seen once. The sequenced sample consisted of blood. The TCR was taken from a girl between 10 and 17 years old with multiple sclerosis. This chain connects TRBV20-1 to TRBJ2-5; 7 nucleotides align to TRBD2. Here the CDR3 reads CSARDTSEETQYF. CDR3 nucleotide sequence: TGCAGTGCTAGAGATACTAGCGAAGAGACCCAGTACTTC.